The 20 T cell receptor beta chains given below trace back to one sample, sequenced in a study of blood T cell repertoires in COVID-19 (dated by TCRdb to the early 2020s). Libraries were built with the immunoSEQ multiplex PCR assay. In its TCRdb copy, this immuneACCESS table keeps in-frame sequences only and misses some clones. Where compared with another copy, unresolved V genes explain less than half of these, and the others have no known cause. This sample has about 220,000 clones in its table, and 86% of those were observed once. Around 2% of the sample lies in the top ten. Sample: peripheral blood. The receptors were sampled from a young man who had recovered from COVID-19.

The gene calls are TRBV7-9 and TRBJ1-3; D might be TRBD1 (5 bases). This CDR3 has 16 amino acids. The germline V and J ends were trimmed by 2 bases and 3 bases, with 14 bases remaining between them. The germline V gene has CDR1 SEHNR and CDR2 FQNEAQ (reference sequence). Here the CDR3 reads CASSLIRGGFGNTIYF. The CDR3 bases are TGTGCCAGCAGCTTAATTCGCGGGGGATTTGGAAACACCATATATTTT.

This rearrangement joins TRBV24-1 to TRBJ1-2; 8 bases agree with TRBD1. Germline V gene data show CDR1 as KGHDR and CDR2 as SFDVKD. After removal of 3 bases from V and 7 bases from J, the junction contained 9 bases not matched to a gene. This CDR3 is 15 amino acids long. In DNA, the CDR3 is TGTGCCACCAGTGATCCCAGACAGGGGATAGGTGGCTACACCTTC. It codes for CATSDPRQGIGGYTF.

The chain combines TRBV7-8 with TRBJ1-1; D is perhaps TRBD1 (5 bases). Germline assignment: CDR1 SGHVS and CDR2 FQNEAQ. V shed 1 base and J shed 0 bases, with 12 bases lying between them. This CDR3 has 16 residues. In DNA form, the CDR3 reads TGTGCCAGCAGCTTAGTTCCCGACAGACTGAACACTGAAGCTTTCTTT. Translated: CASSLVPDRLNTEAFF.

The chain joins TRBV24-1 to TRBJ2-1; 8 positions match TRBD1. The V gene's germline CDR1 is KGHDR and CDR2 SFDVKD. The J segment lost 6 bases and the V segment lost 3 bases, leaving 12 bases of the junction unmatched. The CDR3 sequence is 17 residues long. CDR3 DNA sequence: TGTGCCACCAGTGATGGCTACCAGGGGGCAGGGGGCAATGAGCAGTTCTTC. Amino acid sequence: CATSDGYQGAGGNEQFF.

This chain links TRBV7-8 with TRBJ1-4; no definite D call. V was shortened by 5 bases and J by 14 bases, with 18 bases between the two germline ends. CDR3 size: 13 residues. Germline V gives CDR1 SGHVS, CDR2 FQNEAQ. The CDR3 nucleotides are TGTGCCAGCAGCCCGTCCCGTCGTGGACTCCTGTTTTTT. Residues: CASSPSRRGLLFF.

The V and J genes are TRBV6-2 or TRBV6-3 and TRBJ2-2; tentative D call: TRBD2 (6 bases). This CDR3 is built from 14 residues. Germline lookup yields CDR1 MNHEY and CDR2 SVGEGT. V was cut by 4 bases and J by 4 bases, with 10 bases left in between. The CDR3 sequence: CASSWGVATGELFF. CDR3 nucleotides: TGTGCCAGCAGTTGGGGGGTAGCCACCGGGGAGCTGTTTTTT.

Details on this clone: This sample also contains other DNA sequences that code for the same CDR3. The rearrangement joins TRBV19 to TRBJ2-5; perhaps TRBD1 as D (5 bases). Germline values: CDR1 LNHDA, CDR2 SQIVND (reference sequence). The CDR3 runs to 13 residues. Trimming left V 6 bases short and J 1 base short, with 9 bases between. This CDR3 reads CASRDRGQETQYF. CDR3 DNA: TGTGCCAGTAGGGATAGGGGCCAAGAGACCCAGTACTTC.

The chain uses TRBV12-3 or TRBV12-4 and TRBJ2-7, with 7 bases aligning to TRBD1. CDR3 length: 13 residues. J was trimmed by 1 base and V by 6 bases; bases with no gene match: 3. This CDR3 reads CASSRGQSYEQYF. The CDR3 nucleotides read TGTGCCAGCAGCCGGGGACAGTCCTACGAGCAGTACTTC.

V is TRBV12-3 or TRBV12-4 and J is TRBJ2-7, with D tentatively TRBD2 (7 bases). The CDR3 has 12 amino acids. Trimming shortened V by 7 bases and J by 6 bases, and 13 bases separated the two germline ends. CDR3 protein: CASNLGGPEQYF. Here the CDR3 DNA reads TGTGCCAGCAACTTGGGGGGGCCCGAGCAGTACTTC.

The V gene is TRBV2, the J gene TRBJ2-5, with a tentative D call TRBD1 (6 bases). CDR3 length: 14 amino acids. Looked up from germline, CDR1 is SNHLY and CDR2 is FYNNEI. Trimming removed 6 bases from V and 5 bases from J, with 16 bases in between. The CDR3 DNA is TGTGCCAGCAGAGAATCAGGGGCGCAGGAGACCCAGTACTTC. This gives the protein CASRESGAQETQYF.

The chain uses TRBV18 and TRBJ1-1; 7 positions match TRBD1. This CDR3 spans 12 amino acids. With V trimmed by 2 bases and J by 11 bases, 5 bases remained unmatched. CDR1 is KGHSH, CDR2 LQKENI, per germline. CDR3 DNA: TGTGCCAGCTCACCATCTGACAGGGAGGCTTTCTTT. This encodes CASSPSDREAFF.

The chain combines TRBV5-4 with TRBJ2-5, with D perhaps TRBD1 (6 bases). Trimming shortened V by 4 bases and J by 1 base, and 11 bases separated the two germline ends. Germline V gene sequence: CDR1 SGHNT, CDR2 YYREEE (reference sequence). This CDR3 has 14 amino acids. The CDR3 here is CASSPTGRQETQYF. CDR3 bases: TGTGCCAGCAGCCCTACAGGGCGCCAAGAGACCCAGTACTTC.

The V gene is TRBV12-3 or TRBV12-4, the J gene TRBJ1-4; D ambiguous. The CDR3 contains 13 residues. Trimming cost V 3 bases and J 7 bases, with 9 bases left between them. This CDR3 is CASSFLFGEKLFF. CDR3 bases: TGTGCCAGCAGTTTTCTGTTCGGTGAAAAACTGTTTTTT.

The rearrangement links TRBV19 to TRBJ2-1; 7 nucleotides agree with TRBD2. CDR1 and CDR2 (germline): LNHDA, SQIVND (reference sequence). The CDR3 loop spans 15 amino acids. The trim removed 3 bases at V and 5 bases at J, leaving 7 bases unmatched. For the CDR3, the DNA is TGTGCCAGTAGTATCGTGGCTAGCGGAAACAATGAGCAGTTCTTC. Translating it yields CASSIVASGNNEQFF.

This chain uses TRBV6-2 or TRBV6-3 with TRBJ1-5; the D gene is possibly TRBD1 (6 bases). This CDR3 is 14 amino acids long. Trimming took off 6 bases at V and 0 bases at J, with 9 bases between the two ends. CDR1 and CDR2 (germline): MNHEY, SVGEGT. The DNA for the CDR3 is TGTGCCAGCAGCCCCAGGGGTAGCAATCAGCCCCAGCATTTT. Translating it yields CASSPRGSNQPQHF.

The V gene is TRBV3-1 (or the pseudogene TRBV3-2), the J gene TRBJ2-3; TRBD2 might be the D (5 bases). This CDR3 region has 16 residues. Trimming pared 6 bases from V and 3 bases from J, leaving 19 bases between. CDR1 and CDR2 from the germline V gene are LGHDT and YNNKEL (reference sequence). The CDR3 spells CASSPQFSEATDTQYF. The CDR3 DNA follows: TGTGCCAGCAGTCCCCAGTTTAGCGAGGCTACAGATACGCAGTATTTT.

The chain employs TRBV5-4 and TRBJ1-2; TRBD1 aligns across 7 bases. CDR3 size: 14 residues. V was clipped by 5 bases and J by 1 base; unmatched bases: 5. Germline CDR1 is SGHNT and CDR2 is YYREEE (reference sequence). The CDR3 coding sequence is TGTGCCAGCAGTCTTTCAGGGGGTAACTATGGCTACACCTTC. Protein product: CASSLSGGNYGYTF.

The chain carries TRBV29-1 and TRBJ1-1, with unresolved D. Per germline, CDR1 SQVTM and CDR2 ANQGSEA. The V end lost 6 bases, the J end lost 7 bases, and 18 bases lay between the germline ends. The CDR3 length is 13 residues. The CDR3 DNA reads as TGCAGCGTCAGACGACACGGTTCACTTGAAGCTTTCTTT. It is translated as CSVRRHGSLEAFF.

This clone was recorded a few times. The CDR3 here is CASSLGQGRGPLHF. CDR3 DNA sequence: TGTGCCAGCAGCCTGGGACAGGGCAGGGGGCCCCTCCACTTT. The chain combines TRBV5-5 with TRBJ1-6, with TRBD1 identical over 9 bases. The germline V gene has CDR1 SGHKS and CDR2 YYEKEE (reference sequence). This CDR3 comprises 14 residues. The V and J ends lost 4 bases and 13 bases, in that order; junction bases with no gene match: 9.

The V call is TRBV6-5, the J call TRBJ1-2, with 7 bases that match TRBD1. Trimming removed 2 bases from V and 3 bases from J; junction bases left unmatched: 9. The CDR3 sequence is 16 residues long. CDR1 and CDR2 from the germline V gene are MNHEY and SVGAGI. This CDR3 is CASSYTPPDRDYGYTF. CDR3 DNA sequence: TGTGCCAGCAGTTACACGCCCCCCGACAGGGACTATGGCTACACCTTC.